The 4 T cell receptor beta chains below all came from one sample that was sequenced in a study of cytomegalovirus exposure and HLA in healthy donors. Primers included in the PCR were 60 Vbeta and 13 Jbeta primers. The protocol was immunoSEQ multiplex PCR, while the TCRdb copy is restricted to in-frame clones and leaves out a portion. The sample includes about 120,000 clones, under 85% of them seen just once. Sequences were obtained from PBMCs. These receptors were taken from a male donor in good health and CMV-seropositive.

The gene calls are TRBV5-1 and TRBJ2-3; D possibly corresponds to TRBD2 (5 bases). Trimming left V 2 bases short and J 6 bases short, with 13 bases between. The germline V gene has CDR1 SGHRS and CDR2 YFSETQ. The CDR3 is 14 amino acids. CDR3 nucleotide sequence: TGCGCCAGCAGCTTTGGACTTCTTGGCGATACGCAGTATTTT. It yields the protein CASSFGLLGDTQYF.

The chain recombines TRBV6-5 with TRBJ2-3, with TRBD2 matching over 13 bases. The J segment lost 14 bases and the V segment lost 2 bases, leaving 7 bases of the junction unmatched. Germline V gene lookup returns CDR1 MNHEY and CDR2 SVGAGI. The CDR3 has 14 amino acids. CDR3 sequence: CASSYRTSGSQPYF. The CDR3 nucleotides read TGTGCCAGCAGTTACCGGACTAGCGGGAGTCAGCCGTATTTT.

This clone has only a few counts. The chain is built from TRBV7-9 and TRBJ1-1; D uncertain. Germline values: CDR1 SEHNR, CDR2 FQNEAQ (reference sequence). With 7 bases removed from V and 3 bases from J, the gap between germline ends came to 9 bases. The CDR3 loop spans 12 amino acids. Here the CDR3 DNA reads TGTGCCAGCATGCCGAGAGACACTGAAGCTTTCTTT. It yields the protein CASMPRDTEAFF.

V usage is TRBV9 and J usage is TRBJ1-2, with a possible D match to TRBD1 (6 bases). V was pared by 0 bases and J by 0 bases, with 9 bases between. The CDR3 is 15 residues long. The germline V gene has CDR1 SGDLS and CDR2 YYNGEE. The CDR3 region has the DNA TGTGCCAGCAGCGTAGGGAACAGGGCTAACTATGGCTACACCTTC. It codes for CASSVGNRANYGYTF.